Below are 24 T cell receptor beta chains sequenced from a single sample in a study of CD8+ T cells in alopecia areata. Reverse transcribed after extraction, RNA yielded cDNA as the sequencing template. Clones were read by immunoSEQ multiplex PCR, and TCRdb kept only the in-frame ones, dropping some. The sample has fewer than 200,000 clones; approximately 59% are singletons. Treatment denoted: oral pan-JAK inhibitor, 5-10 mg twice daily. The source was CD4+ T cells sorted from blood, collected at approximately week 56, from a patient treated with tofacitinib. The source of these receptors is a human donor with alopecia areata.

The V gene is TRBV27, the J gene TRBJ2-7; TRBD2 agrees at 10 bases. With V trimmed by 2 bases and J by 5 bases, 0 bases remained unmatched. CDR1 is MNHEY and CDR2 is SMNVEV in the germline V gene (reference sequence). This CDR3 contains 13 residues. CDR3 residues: CASSLLAGDEQYF. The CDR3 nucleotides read TGTGCCAGCAGTTTACTAGCGGGGGACGAGCAGTACTTC.

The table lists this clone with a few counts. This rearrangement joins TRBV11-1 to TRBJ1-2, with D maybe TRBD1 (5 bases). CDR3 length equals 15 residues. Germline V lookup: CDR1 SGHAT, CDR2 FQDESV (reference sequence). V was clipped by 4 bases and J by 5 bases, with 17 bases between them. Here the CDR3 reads CASSSQRQTYYGYTF. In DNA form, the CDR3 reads TGTGCCAGCAGCTCCCAGCGACAGACCTATTATGGCTACACCTTC.

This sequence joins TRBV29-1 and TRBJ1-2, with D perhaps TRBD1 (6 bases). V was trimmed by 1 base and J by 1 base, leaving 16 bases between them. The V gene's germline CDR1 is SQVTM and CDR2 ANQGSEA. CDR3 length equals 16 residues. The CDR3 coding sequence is TGCAGCGTTGAAGTCCAATGGGGGACAAGTAACTATGGCTACACCTTC. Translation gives CSVEVQWGTSNYGYTF.

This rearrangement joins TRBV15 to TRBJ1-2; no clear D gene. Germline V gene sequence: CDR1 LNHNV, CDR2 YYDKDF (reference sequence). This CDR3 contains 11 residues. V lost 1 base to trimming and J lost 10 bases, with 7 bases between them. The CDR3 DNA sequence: TGTGCCACCAGCAGAGGGGCAGACTACACCTTC. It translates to CATSRGADYTF.

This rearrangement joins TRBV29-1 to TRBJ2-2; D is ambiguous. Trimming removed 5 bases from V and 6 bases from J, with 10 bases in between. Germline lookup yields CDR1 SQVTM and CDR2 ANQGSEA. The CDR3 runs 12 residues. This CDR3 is CSVQISPGELFF. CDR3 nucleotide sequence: TGCAGCGTTCAGATTAGTCCCGGGGAGCTGTTTTTT.

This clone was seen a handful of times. CDR3 protein: CSVVQKAKNIQYF. The CDR3 DNA reads TGCAGCGTTGTCCAGAAAGCCAAAAACATTCAGTACTTC. The chain couples TRBV29-1 to TRBJ2-4; the D is unclear. Per the germline V gene, CDR1 is SQVTM and CDR2 is ANQGSEA. The length of the CDR3 is 13 residues. V was cut by 4 bases and J by 0 bases, with 7 bases left in between.

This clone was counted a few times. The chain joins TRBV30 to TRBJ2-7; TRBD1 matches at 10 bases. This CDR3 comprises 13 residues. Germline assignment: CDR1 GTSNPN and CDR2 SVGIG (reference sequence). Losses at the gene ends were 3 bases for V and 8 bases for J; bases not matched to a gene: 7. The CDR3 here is CAWSEGQGGKQYF. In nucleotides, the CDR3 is TGTGCCTGGAGCGAAGGACAGGGGGGAAAGCAGTACTTC.

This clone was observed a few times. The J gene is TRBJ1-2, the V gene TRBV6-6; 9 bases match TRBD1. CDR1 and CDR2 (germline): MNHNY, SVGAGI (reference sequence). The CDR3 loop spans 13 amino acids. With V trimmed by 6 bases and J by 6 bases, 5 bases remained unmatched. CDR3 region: CASRDGTGNGYTF. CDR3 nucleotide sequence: TGTGCCAGCAGAGACGGGACAGGGAATGGCTACACCTTC.

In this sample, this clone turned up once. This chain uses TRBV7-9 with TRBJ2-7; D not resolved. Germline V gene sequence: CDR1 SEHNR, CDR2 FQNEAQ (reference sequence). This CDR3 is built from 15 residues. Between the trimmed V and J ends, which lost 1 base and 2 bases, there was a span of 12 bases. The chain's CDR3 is CASSLGGGPTYEQYF. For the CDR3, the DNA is TGTGCCAGCAGCTTAGGTGGCGGACCTACCTACGAGCAGTACTTC.

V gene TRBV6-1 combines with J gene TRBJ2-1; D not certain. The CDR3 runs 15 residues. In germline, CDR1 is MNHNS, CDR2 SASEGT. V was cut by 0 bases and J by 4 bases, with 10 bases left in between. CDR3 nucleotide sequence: TGTGCCAGCAGTGAAGCTTGGGGAAGTTACAATGAGCAGTTCTTC. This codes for CASSEAWGSYNEQFF.

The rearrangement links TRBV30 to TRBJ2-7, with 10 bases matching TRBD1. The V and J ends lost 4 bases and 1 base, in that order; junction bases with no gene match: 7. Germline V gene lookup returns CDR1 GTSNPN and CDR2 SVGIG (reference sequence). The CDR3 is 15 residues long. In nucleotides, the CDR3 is TGTGCCTGGATGCCAAGGGACAGGGGATCCTACGAGCAGTACTTC. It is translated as CAWMPRDRGSYEQYF.

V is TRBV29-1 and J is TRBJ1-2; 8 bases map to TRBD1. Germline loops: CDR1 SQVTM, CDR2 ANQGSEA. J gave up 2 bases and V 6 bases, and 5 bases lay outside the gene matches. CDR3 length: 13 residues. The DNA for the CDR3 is TGCAGCGTGTATACAGGGGGAAACTATGGCTACACCTTC. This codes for CSVYTGGNYGYTF. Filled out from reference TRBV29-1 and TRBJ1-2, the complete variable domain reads SAVISQKPSRDICQRGTSLTIQCQVDSQVTMMFWYRQQPGQSLTLIATANQGSEATYESGFVIDKFPISRPNLTFSTLTVSNMSPEDSSIYLCSVYTGGNYGYTFGSGTRLTVV.

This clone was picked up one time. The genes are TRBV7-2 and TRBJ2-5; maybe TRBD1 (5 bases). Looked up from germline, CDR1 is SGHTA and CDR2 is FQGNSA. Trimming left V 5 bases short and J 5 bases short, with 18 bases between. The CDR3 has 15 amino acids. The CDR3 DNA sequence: TGTGCCAGCAGCCCACTGATAGGGGTCCGGGAGACCCAGTACTTC. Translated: CASSPLIGVRETQYF.

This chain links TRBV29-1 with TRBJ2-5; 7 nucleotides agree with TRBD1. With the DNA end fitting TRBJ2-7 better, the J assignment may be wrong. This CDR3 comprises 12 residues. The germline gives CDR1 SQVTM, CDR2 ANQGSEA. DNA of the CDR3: TGCAGCGCATCACAGGGGCGGTACGAGCAGTACTTC. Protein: CSASQGRYEQYF.

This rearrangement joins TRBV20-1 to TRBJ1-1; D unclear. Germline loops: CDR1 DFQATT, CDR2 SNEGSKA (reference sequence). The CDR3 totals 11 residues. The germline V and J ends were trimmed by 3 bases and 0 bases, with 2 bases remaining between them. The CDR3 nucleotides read TGCAGTGCTAGGATGAACACTGAAGCTTTCTTT. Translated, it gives CSARMNTEAFF.

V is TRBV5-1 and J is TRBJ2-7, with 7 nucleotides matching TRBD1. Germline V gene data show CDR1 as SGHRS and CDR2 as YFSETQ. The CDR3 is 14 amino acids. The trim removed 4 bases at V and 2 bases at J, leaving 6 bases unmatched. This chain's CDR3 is CASSLETGPYEQYF. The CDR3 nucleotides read TGCGCCAGCAGCCTCGAGACAGGGCCCTACGAGCAGTACTTC.

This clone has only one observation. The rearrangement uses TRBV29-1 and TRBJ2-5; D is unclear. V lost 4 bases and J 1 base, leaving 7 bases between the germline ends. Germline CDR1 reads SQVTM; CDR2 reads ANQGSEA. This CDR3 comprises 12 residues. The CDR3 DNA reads TGCAGCGTTGGGCAGTTCCAAGAGACCCAGTACTTC. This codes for CSVGQFQETQYF.

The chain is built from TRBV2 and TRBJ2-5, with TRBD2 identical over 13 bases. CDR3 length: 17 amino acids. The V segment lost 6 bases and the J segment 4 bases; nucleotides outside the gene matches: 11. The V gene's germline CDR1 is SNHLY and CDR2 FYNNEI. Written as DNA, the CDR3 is TGTGCCAGCAGAGGGCGTCCACTAGCGGGGGGGCGAGAGACCCAGTACTTC. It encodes CASRGRPLAGGRETQYF.

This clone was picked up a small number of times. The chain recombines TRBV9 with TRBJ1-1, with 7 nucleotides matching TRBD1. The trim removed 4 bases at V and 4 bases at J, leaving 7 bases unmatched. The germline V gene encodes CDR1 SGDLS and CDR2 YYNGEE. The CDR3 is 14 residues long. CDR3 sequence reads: CASSPRRGITEAFF. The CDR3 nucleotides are TGTGCCAGCAGCCCACGCAGGGGGATCACTGAAGCTTTCTTT.

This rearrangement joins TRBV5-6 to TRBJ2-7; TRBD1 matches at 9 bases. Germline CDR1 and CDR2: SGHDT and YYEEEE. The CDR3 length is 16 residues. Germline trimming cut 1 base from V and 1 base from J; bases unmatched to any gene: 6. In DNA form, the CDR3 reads TGTGCCAGCAGCTTGTTTTCCGGGACAGGGTCCTACGAGCAGTACTTC. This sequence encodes CASSLFSGTGSYEQYF.

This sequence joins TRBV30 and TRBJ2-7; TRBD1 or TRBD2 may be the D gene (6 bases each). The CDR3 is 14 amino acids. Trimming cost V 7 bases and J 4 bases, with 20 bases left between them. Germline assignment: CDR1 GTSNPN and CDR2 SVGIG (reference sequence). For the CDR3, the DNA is TGTGCCTTATTCGAACGGGGGCGCTCGTACGAGCAGTACTTC. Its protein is CALFERGRSYEQYF.

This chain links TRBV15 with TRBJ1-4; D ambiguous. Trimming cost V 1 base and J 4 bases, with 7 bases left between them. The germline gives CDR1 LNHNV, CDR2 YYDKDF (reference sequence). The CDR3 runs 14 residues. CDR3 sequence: CATSRAGNNEKLFF. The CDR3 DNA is TGTGCCACCAGCAGAGCTGGGAATAATGAAAAACTGTTTTTT.

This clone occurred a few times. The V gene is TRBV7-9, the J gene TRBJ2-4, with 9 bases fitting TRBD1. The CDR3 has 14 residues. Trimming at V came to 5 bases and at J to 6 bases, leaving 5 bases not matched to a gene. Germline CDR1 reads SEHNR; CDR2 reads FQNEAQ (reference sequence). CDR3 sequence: CASSPPGQGNIQYF. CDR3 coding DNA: TGTGCCAGCAGCCCCCCGGGACAGGGAAACATTCAGTACTTC. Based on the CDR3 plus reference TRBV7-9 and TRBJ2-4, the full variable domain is DTGVSQNPRHKITKRGQNVTFRCDPISEHNRLYWYRQTLGQGPEFLTYFQNEAQLEKSRLLSDRFSAERPKGSFSTLEIQRTEQGDSAMYLCASSPPGQGNIQYFGAGTRLSVL.

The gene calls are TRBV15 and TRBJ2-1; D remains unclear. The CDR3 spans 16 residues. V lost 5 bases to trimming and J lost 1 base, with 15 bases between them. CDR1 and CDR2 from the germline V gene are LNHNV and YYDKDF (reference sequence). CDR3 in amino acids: CATSVHYYGSYNEQFF. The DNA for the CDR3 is TGTGCCACCAGCGTTCACTACTATGGTTCCTACAATGAGCAGTTCTTC.